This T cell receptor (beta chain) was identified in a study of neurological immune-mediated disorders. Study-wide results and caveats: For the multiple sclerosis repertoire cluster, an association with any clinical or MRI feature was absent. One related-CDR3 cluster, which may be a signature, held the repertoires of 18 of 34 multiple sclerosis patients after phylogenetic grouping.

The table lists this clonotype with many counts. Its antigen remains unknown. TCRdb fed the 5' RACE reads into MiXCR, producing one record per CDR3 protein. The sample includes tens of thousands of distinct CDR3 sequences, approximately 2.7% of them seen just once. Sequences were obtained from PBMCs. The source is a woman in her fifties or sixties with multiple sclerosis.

The CDR3 nucleotides read TGTGCCAGCAGTGGCCTATGGGGCGGGAGTTGGAATGAGCAGTTCTTC. It codes for CASSGLWGGSWNEQFF. J is TRBJ2-1 and V is TRBV6-2 or TRBV6-3; 7 nucleotides agree with TRBD2. Germline lookup yields CDR1 MNHEY and CDR2 SVGEGT. The CDR3 is 16 amino acids. The V and J ends lost 5 bases and 7 bases, in that order; junction bases with no gene match: 14.